The sample holds one count of the clone carrying this TCR beta chain. Its target is unknown. Different DNA sequences within this sample yield the same CDR3. V shed 5 bases, J shed 0 bases, and the junction held 6 bases outside the gene matches. CDR3 length: 15 residues. Germline-derived CDR1 and CDR2 are LNHDA and SQIVND (reference sequence). 60 Vbeta and 13 Jbeta primers were used in PCR. Produced via immunoSEQ multiplex PCR; TCRdb's table is partial and in-frame only. The sample consists of approximately 140,000 clones, about 80% of them appearing once. The data were obtained in a study of cytomegalovirus exposure and HLA in healthy donors. Study results and caveats: Several of the most significant clusters were apparently associated with common viral pathogens in a later analysis.

The sample taken for sequencing was PBMCs. The clonotype was recovered from a boy between 2 and 10 years old in good health and CMV-seronegative. This chain uses TRBV19 with TRBJ2-7, with 8 bases identical to TRBD1. The CDR3 reads CASSPGQGSSYEQYV. In nucleotides, the CDR3 is TGTGCCAGTAGTCCCGGACAGGGTAGCTCCTACGAGCAGTACGTC.